These 12 T cell receptor beta chains originate from one sample sequenced in a study of OX40 agonist ivuxolimab in advanced cancers. Clones were read by immunoSEQ multiplex PCR, and TCRdb kept only the in-frame ones, dropping some. Found here are 74,000 or so clones, about 90% of them singletons; the top ten hold about 1.8%. The sequenced sample was CD4+ or CD8+ T cells sorted from blood, obtained in a trial of the OX40 agonist ivuxolimab. All receptors come from an adult with an advanced solid tumor such as melanoma, head and neck, liver or kidney cancer.

V usage is TRBV29-1 and J usage is TRBJ2-1; possible D gene TRBD1, 5 bases. With 4 bases removed from V and 0 bases from J, the gap between germline ends came to 7 bases. The CDR3 is made up of 13 amino acids. Germline V gene data show CDR1 as SQVTM and CDR2 as ANQGSEA. CDR3: CSVAGSSYNEQFF. As DNA, the CDR3 is TGCAGCGTTGCAGGGTCCTCCTACAATGAGCAGTTCTTC.

The rearrangement joins TRBV27 to TRBJ1-2, with unresolved D. V was shortened by 3 bases and J by 4 bases, with 9 bases between the two germline ends. The CDR3 sequence is 13 residues long. Germline V gene data show CDR1 as MNHEY and CDR2 as SMNVEV (reference sequence). CDR3 residues: CASSFTGSYGYTF. As DNA, the CDR3 is TGTGCCAGCAGTTTTACGGGTTCCTATGGCTACACCTTC.

This chain's CDR3 is CASSLGFLDYEQYF. The CDR3 DNA reads as TGTGCCAGCAGCTTAGGATTTCTAGACTACGAGCAGTACTTC. The rearrangement joins TRBV7-2 to TRBJ2-7, with D hard to call. Germline assignment: CDR1 SGHTA and CDR2 FQGNSA. This CDR3 is 14 amino acids long. Trimming cost V 1 base and J 3 bases, with 10 bases left between them. The full variable domain, completed using reference TRBV7-2 and TRBJ2-7, is GAGVSQSPSNKVTEKGKDVELRCDPISGHTALYWYRQSLGQGLEFLIYFQGNSAPDKSGLPSDRFSAERTGGSVSTLTIQRTQQEDSAVYLCASSLGFLDYEQYFGPGTRLTVT.

The rearrangement joins TRBV28 to TRBJ1-1; D call uncertain. From germline, CDR1 is MDHEN and CDR2 SYDVKM. Trimming cost V 8 bases and J 7 bases, with 17 bases left between them. The CDR3 is made up of 13 amino acids. CDR3 sequence reads: CASVTRLWGEAFF. The CDR3 region has the DNA TGTGCCAGCGTAACTCGCCTTTGGGGTGAAGCTTTCTTT.

J is TRBJ2-7 and V is TRBV25-1; possibly TRBD1 or TRBD2 for D (5 bases each). V lost 1 base to trimming and J lost 4 bases, with 11 bases between them. CDR3 length: 14 amino acids. CDR1 is MGHDK, CDR2 SYGVNS, per germline. The CDR3 nucleotides read TGTGCCAGCAGTGAATCCGAGGGGAGATACGAGCAGTACTTC. Its protein is CASSESEGRYEQYF.

The rearrangement links TRBV5-8 to TRBJ1-1; 8 bases line up with TRBD1. Per the germline V gene, CDR1 is SGHTS and CDR2 is YDEGEE. The junction had 9 bases not matched to a gene; V was cut back by 2 bases and J by 0 bases. The CDR3 extends over 17 amino acids. The CDR3 protein is CASSFRTIRGLNTEAFF. The CDR3, as DNA: TGTGCCAGCAGCTTCCGAACGATCAGGGGGCTGAACACTGAAGCTTTCTTT.

The chain couples TRBV7-9 to TRBJ2-2; D uncertain. Germline CDR1 reads SEHNR; CDR2 reads FQNEAQ (reference sequence). The CDR3 has 16 amino acids. V dropped 3 bases and J dropped 1 base, with 12 bases sitting between them. CDR3 DNA sequence: TGTGCCAGCAGCTTCCAGGTTGCAATGAACACCGGGGAGCTGTTTTTT. Translating it yields CASSFQVAMNTGELFF.

The rearrangement uses TRBV10-3 and TRBJ1-4; 8 bases fit TRBD1. The germline V gene has CDR1 ENHRY and CDR2 SYGVKD. The CDR3 sequence is 14 residues long. V shed 0 bases, J shed 8 bases, and the junction held 2 bases outside the gene matches. Written as DNA, the CDR3 is TGTGCCATCAGTGAGTCGACAGGGGAGGAAAAACTGTTTTTT. Residues: CAISESTGEEKLFF.

J is TRBJ2-3 and V is TRBV5-6; D is possibly TRBD2 (6 bases). The CDR3 runs to 16 residues. Per the germline V gene, CDR1 is SGHDT and CDR2 is YYEEEE. V was pared by 0 bases and J by 3 bases, with 14 bases between. CDR3 amino acids: CASSLGTSYETDTQYF. The CDR3 nucleotides are TGTGCCAGCAGCTTGGGTACTAGCTATGAAACAGATACGCAGTATTTT.

This clone occurred once. The CDR3 DNA follows: TGTGCCAGCAGCTTGGGAGGCGGGACAACTAACTATGGCTACACCTTC. Translating gives CASSLGGGTTNYGYTF. The chain has TRBV11-3 and TRBJ1-2, with D possibly being TRBD1 (6 bases). From germline, CDR1 is SGHNT and CDR2 YENEEA. V was pared by 3 bases and J by 0 bases, with 14 bases between. This CDR3 is 16 amino acids long.

The genes are TRBV5-6 and TRBJ2-5; 10 bases align to TRBD2. This CDR3 contains 14 residues. CDR1 and CDR2 from the germline V gene are SGHDT and YYEEEE. V lost 8 bases, J lost 2 bases, and 6 bases stayed unmatched. CDR3 sequence reads: CASKLAGLQETQYF. The CDR3 DNA follows: TGTGCCAGTAAACTAGCGGGGCTTCAAGAGACCCAGTACTTC.

J is TRBJ1-3 and V is TRBV27, with D uncertain. CDR3 length: 12 amino acids. Germline values: CDR1 MNHEY, CDR2 SMNVEV (reference sequence). Between the trimmed V and J ends, which lost 8 bases and 0 bases, there was a span of 5 bases. The CDR3 DNA sequence: TGTGCCAGCGGCAGCTCTGGAAACACCATATATTTT. This encodes CASGSSGNTIYF.